These T cell receptor beta chains were read from a single sample in a study of OX40 agonist ivuxolimab in advanced cancers. The protocol was immunoSEQ multiplex PCR, while the TCRdb copy is restricted to in-frame clones and leaves out a portion. The sample records roughly 100,000 clones, approximately 83% being singletons. Sample: CD4+ or CD8+ T cells sorted from blood, taken in a trial of the OX40 agonist ivuxolimab. The receptors were gathered from an adult with an advanced solid tumor such as melanoma, head and neck, liver or kidney cancer. CDR3s include the opening cysteine and the closing phenylalanine or tryptophan. Each record gives: J gene, V gene, D gene, clone size, CDR3 DNA, CDR3 protein. A D gene is named only where the DNA matches it firmly. A clone size is listed for some rows: how often the clone was seen (once, few, many), or a class if it is expanded.

j_gene: TRBJ1-1
v_gene: TRBV2
d_gene: TRBD1
abundance: .
CDR3nt: TGTGCCAGATTACAGGGGGCGATGAACACTGAAGCTTTCTTT
CDR3aa: CARLQGAMNTEAFF

j_gene: TRBJ2-2
v_gene: TRBV9
d_gene: .
abundance: once
CDR3nt: TGTGCCAGCAGCGTTATAGCGAACACCGGGGAGCTGTTTTTT
CDR3aa: CASSVIANTGELFF

j_gene: TRBJ2-7
v_gene: TRBV19
d_gene: .
abundance: .
CDR3nt: TGTGCCAGTAGGGGGGGCGGCTACTCTACGAGGCAGTACTTC
CDR3aa: CASRGGGYSTRQYF

j_gene: TRBJ2-7
v_gene: TRBV2
d_gene: TRBD1
abundance: few
CDR3nt: TGTGCCAGCAGTCTGAGGACAGGGACCACCTACGAGCAGTACTTC
CDR3aa: CASSLRTGTTYEQYF

j_gene: TRBJ1-2
v_gene: TRBV5-5
d_gene: .
abundance: .
CDR3nt: TGTGCCAGCAGCTTGGTGGTATACCGGGACGGCTATGGCTACACCTTC
CDR3aa: CASSLVVYRDGYGYTF

j_gene: TRBJ2-2
v_gene: TRBV10-3
d_gene: .
abundance: .
CDR3nt: TGTGCCATCAGCGAGGGAGGAGCGAACACCGGGGAGCTGTTTTTT
CDR3aa: CAISEGGANTGELFF

j_gene: TRBJ2-5
v_gene: TRBV10-2
d_gene: .
abundance: .
CDR3nt: TGCGCCAGCAGTGACACCCCCGCGGTTAAAGGGACCCAGTACTTC
CDR3aa: CASSDTPAVKGTQYF

j_gene: TRBJ2-5
v_gene: TRBV2
d_gene: TRBD2
abundance: .
CDR3nt: TGTGCCAGCAGAACGCGGCGGGGGGGCCGCGAGACCCAGTACTTC
CDR3aa: CASRTRRGGRETQYF

j_gene: TRBJ1-2
v_gene: TRBV6-5
d_gene: .
abundance: .
CDR3nt: TGTGCCAGCAGTCGGCCTACGACAGAGATCTATGGCTACACCTTC
CDR3aa: CASSRPTTEIYGYTF

j_gene: TRBJ1-1
v_gene: TRBV7-9
d_gene: TRBD1
abundance: .
CDR3nt: TGTGCCAGCAGCTTAGGGCGGACAGGGGGCTTGGACACTGAAGCTTTCTTT
CDR3aa: CASSLGRTGGLDTEAFF

j_gene: TRBJ2-1
v_gene: TRBV7-2
d_gene: .
abundance: few
CDR3nt: TGTGCCAGCAGCTTAAACAGGGACACTTCCTACAATGAGCAGTTCTTC
CDR3aa: CASSLNRDTSYNEQFF

j_gene: TRBJ2-2
v_gene: TRBV9
d_gene: .
abundance: .
CDR3nt: TGTGCCAGCAGCGTAGACAGACCGAACACCGGGGAGCTGTTTTTT
CDR3aa: CASSVDRPNTGELFF

j_gene: TRBJ1-1
v_gene: TRBV19
d_gene: .
abundance: many
CDR3nt: TGTGCCAGTAGTTTTATTAACACTGAAGCTTTCTTT
CDR3aa: CASSFINTEAFF

j_gene: TRBJ1-5
v_gene: TRBV6-1
d_gene: .
abundance: .
CDR3nt: TGTGCCAGCACAGTTGGCAGGTCTAGCAATCAGCCCCAGCATTTT
CDR3aa: CASTVGRSSNQPQHF

j_gene: TRBJ2-3
v_gene: TRBV6-1
d_gene: .
abundance: few
CDR3nt: TGTGCCAGCAGTGCGAGGAGGCCGGGCGCAGATACGCAGTATTTT
CDR3aa: CASSARRPGADTQYF

j_gene: TRBJ2-5
v_gene: TRBV6-1
d_gene: TRBD2
abundance: .
CDR3nt: TGTGCCAGCAGTGAAAGCATGGCGGGGGGGCAAGAGACCCAGTACTTC
CDR3aa: CASSESMAGGQETQYF

j_gene: TRBJ2-2
v_gene: TRBV2
d_gene: .
abundance: .
CDR3nt: TGTGCCAGCAAGGCGTCTGCGAACACCGGGGAGCTGTTTTTT
CDR3aa: CASKASANTGELFF

j_gene: TRBJ2-7
v_gene: TRBV29-1
d_gene: .
abundance: few
CDR3nt: TGCAGCGTTGCGTCGCGACATTCCCACGAGCAGTACTTC
CDR3aa: CSVASRHSHEQYF

j_gene: TRBJ1-6
v_gene: TRBV11-2
d_gene: TRBD1
abundance: .
CDR3nt: TGTGCCAGCAGCTCGCCGACAGGGGGCCAATATTCACCCCTCCACTTT
CDR3aa: CASSSPTGGQYSPLHF

j_gene: TRBJ2-3
v_gene: TRBV2
d_gene: .
abundance: .
CDR3nt: TGTGCCAGCAAAGGGAGAGATACGCAGTATTTT
CDR3aa: CASKGRDTQYF